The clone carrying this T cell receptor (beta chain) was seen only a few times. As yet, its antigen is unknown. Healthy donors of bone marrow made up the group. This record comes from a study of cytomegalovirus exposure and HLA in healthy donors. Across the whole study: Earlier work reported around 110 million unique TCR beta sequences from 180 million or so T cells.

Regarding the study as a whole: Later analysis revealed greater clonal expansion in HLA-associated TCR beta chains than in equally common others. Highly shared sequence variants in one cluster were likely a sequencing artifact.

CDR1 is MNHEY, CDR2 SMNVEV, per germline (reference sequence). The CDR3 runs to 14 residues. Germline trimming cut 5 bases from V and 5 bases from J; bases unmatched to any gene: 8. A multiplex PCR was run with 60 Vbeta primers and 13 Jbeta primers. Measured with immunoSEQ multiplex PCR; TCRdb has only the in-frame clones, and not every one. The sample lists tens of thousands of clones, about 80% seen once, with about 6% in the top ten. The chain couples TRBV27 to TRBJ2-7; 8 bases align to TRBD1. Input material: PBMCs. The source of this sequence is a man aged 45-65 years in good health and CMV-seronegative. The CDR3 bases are TGTGCCAGCAGTCCCTTGGACAGGGAGGACGAGCAGTACTTC. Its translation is CASSPLDREDEQYF.